These T cell receptor beta chains were read from a single sample in a study of graft-versus-host responses after intestinal transplantation. Here immunoSEQ multiplex PCR was the method, and the copy in TCRdb shows in-frame clones only, minus some. This table has about 80,000 clones, around 93% appearing once. The sample in question was PBMCs, obtained 98 days after intestinal transplantation. These TCRs come from a human patient who received an intestinal transplant, so some T cells may come from the graft donor. Both conserved end residues are part of each CDR3.

v_call: TRBV4-1; j_call: TRBJ2-1; cdr3_aa: CASSQEATGNNEQFF
v_call: TRBV4-1; j_call: TRBJ2-7; cdr3_aa: CASSQGQGPPYEQYF
v_call: TRBV5-1; j_call: TRBJ1-1; cdr3_aa: CASSLRGPKGTEAFF
v_call: TRBV4-1; j_call: TRBJ2-7; cdr3_aa: CASSHGIPGQRSSYEQYF
v_call: TRBV28; j_call: TRBJ1-2; cdr3_aa: CASNRGYGYTF
v_call: TRBV6-5; j_call: TRBJ2-2; cdr3_aa: CASRETTGNTGELFF
v_call: TRBV6-1; j_call: TRBJ1-6; cdr3_aa: CASSAQGRINSPLHF
v_call: TRBV6-6; j_call: TRBJ1-2; cdr3_aa: CASSYSSGGGYTF
v_call: TRBV7-9; j_call: TRBJ2-3; cdr3_aa: CASSSDAVFTDTQYF
v_call: TRBV18; j_call: TRBJ2-7; cdr3_aa: CASSLGLAGTKGEQYF
v_call: TRBV30; j_call: TRBJ1-3; cdr3_aa: CAWSKQGGNTIYF
v_call: TRBV7-9; j_call: TRBJ2-7; cdr3_aa: CASSLGGLYEQYF
v_call: TRBV9; j_call: TRBJ2-1; cdr3_aa: CASSPRTGSSYNEQFF
v_call: TRBV5-1; j_call: TRBJ2-1; cdr3_aa: CASSLNSGSNEQFF
v_call: TRBV5-4; j_call: TRBJ2-5; cdr3_aa: CASSPGPSKETQYF
v_call: TRBV6-1; j_call: TRBJ2-1; cdr3_aa: CASSRGPYNEQFF
v_call: TRBV5-6; j_call: TRBJ2-5; cdr3_aa: CASSRDRGRKLETQYF
v_call: TRBV19; j_call: TRBJ2-6; cdr3_aa: CASSPEDSGANVLTF
v_call: TRBV19; j_call: TRBJ2-7; cdr3_aa: CASRTGTPTYEQYF
v_call: TRBV10-1; j_call: TRBJ2-7; cdr3_aa: CASSDGGEQYF
v_call: TRBV5-1; j_call: TRBJ2-4; cdr3_aa: CASSTGGAKNIQYF
v_call: TRBV30; j_call: TRBJ2-7; cdr3_aa: CAWSKSGAKRYEQYF
v_call: TRBV2; j_call: TRBJ2-2; cdr3_aa: CASSELGLGELFF
v_call: TRBV5-4; j_call: TRBJ2-3; cdr3_aa: CASSSLGPTDTQYF
v_call: TRBV15; j_call: TRBJ2-7; cdr3_aa: CATSRDPSGKLYEQYF
v_call: TRBV12-5; j_call: TRBJ2-2; cdr3_aa: CASGSPPADTGELFF
v_call: TRBV19; j_call: TRBJ1-2; cdr3_aa: CASSTPGQGSAYGYTF
v_call: TRBV5-4; j_call: TRBJ1-2; cdr3_aa: CASSLLEGYGYTF
v_call: TRBV5-6; j_call: TRBJ1-2; cdr3_aa: CASSLGGAYGYTF
v_call: TRBV7-3; j_call: TRBJ2-2; cdr3_aa: CASSFDIGGQEDSGELFF
v_call: TRBV11-2; j_call: TRBJ2-4; cdr3_aa: CASSSRGGIQYF
v_call: TRBV7-9; j_call: TRBJ2-7; cdr3_aa: CASGEKGAYEQYF
v_call: TRBV5-3; j_call: TRBJ2-7; cdr3_aa: CARSLSTEPISYEQYF
v_call: TRBV25-1; j_call: TRBJ1-4; cdr3_aa: CASSEHAGANEKLFF